One and the same sample provided the 17 T cell receptor beta chains below, sequenced in a study of cytomegalovirus exposure and HLA in healthy donors. PCR employed 60 Vbeta and 13 Jbeta primers. The protocol was immunoSEQ multiplex PCR, while the TCRdb copy is restricted to in-frame clones and leaves out a portion. The repertoire holds about 120,000 clones, over 75% seen once, with roughly 4% in the top ten. Specimen: PBMCs. These TCRs come from a human donor in good health.

J is TRBJ2-7 and V is TRBV29-1; D gene ambiguous. Germline-derived CDR1 and CDR2 are SQVTM and ANQGSEA. V lost 6 bases and J lost 5, with 14 bases in between. This CDR3 region has 12 residues. CDR3 DNA sequence: TGCAGCGTCGTCACCCTATTCCACGAGCAGTACTTC. Amino acids: CSVVTLFHEQYF.

The chain is built from TRBV7-8 and TRBJ2-3; 8 positions agree with TRBD2. Germline-derived CDR1 and CDR2 are SGHVS and FQNEAQ. The junction had 2 bases not matched to a gene; V was cut back by 2 bases and J by 1 base. This CDR3 has 15 amino acids. The CDR3 nucleotides are TGTGCCAGCAGCTTATGGCGGGAGGGCACAGATACGCAGTATTTT. The encoded protein is CASSLWREGTDTQYF. Supplemented by reference TRBV7-8 and TRBJ2-3, the full variable domain reads GAGVSQSPRYKVAKRGQDVALRCDPISGHVSLFWYQQALGQGPEFLTYFQNEAQLDKSGLPSDRFFAERPEGSVSTLKIQRTQQEDSAVYLCASSLWREGTDTQYFGPGTRLTVL.

This chain links TRBV28 with TRBJ1-1; D is uncertain. CDR1 MDHEN and CDR2 SYDVKM come from the germline V gene. The CDR3 spans 14 residues. The V end was cut by 7 bases, the J end by 3 bases, with 15 bases between. The CDR3 coding sequence is TGTGCCAGCATCCGAGCGGGAACTTACACTGAAGCTTTCTTT. Protein product: CASIRAGTYTEAFF.

The CDR3 loop reads CASSLSGQRNQPQHF. The CDR3 nucleotides are TGTGCCAGCAGTTTGTCGGGACAGCGCAATCAGCCCCAGCATTTT. V gene TRBV6-1 combines with J gene TRBJ1-5, with TRBD1 matching 7 bases. V shed 5 bases, J shed 2 bases, and the junction held 6 bases outside the gene matches. The CDR3 runs 15 residues. The germline V gene has CDR1 MNHNS and CDR2 SASEGT.

The V and J genes are TRBV14 and TRBJ2-7; TRBD1 matches 7 bases. The V segment lost 4 bases and the J segment 5 bases; nucleotides outside the gene matches: 5. Germline values: CDR1 SGHDN, CDR2 FVKESK. CDR3 length: 13 amino acids. CDR3 sequence reads: CASSRTGAHEQYF. The CDR3 nucleotides are TGTGCCAGCAGCCGAACAGGGGCCCACGAGCAGTACTTC. The full variable domain, in which reference TRBV14 and TRBJ2-7 provide the parts outside the CDR3, is EAGVTQFPSHSVIEKGQTVTLRCDPISGHDNLYWYRRVMGKEIKFLLHFVKESKQDESGMPNNRFLAERTGGTYSTLKVQPAELEDSGVYFCASSRTGAHEQYFGPGTRLTVT.

In nucleotides, the CDR3 is TGTGCCAGCAGGGTCCCTTTATATACAGCTCTTCTACACTATGGCTACACCTTC. Residues: CASRVPLYTALLHYGYTF. The chain recombines TRBV6-4 with TRBJ1-2; D is ambiguous. V was trimmed by 6 bases and J by 3 bases, leaving 26 bases between them. Germline lookup yields CDR1 MRHNA and CDR2 SNTAGT. The CDR3 has 18 amino acids.

J is TRBJ2-1 and V is TRBV29-1, with D possibly being TRBD2 (6 bases). V was trimmed by 3 bases and J by 0 bases, leaving 9 bases between them. CDR1 is SQVTM and CDR2 is ANQGSEA in the germline V gene. The CDR3 totals 14 residues. For the CDR3, the DNA is TGCAGCGTTGAGCGGGATTCCTCCTACAATGAGCAGTTCTTC. It specifies CSVERDSSYNEQFF.

The CDR3 nucleotides read TGTGCCAGCAGAGACGCGGGGACAGGGAACTATGGCTACACCTTC. It codes for CASRDAGTGNYGYTF. V is TRBV28 and J is TRBJ1-2, with 9 bases identical to TRBD1. Losses at the gene ends were 6 bases for V and 2 bases for J; bases not matched to a gene: 7. Per the germline V gene, CDR1 is MDHEN and CDR2 is SYDVKM. The CDR3 length is 15 residues.

The DNA of the CDR3 is TGTGCCAGCAGACCGGGAGCCAGCTCCTACAATGAGCAGTTCTTC. Translating gives CASRPGASSYNEQFF. V gene TRBV7-8 combines with J gene TRBJ2-1; a possible D gene is TRBD2 (6 bases). This CDR3 region has 15 residues. CDR1 is SGHVS and CDR2 is FQNEAQ in the germline V gene. Trimming removed 6 bases from V and 0 bases from J, with 12 bases in between.

V gene TRBV15 combines with J gene TRBJ2-7, with TRBD1 identical over 7 bases. Germline V gene sequence: CDR1 LNHNV, CDR2 YYDKDF (reference sequence). J was trimmed by 7 bases and V by 1 base; bases with no gene match: 10. The CDR3 is 15 amino acids. The DNA for the CDR3 is TGTGCCACCAGCAGAGGAGGGGGCGCGACCGGAGAGCAGTACTTC. It is translated as CATSRGGGATGEQYF.

The V and J genes are TRBV2 and TRBJ2-7; 9 positions agree with TRBD2. Germline V gene data show CDR1 as SNHLY and CDR2 as FYNNEI. V lost 9 bases and J lost 4; bases outside the gene matches: 7. The CDR3 spans 13 residues. This chain's CDR3 is CASIAGDRYEQYF. DNA for the CDR3: TGTGCCAGTATAGCGGGAGACAGATACGAGCAGTACTTC.

This rearrangement joins TRBV6-5 to TRBJ2-2; D is possibly TRBD2 (6 bases). The CDR3 sequence is 14 residues long. V was clipped by 5 bases and J by 3 bases, with 10 bases between them. Germline-derived CDR1 and CDR2 are MNHEY and SVGAGI. Here the CDR3 reads CASSREWDTGELFF. The CDR3 DNA sequence: TGTGCCAGCAGTCGGGAGTGGGACACCGGGGAGCTGTTTTTT.

The V gene is TRBV2, the J gene TRBJ2-7, with 7 bases matching TRBD2. This CDR3 is built from 13 residues. V was clipped by 8 bases and J by 3 bases; unmatched bases: 7. The V gene's germline CDR1 is SNHLY and CDR2 FYNNEI. CDR3 sequence (DNA): TGTGCCAGCCAGGGCGGGAGAATCTACGAGCAGTACTTC. It is translated as CASQGGRIYEQYF.

The V gene is TRBV2, the J gene TRBJ2-7; 11 bases fit TRBD2. CDR3 length: 19 amino acids. V dropped 2 bases and J dropped 0; count of bases not matched to a gene: 12. The germline V gene has CDR1 SNHLY and CDR2 FYNNEI. The CDR3 is CASSEQGLAGGSSSYEQYF. The CDR3 nucleotides are TGTGCCAGCAGTGAACAGGGGCTAGCGGGAGGTTCGAGCTCCTACGAGCAGTACTTC.

V usage is TRBV28 and J usage is TRBJ2-1, with 7 bases aligning to TRBD2. Trimming cost V 3 bases and J 9 bases; bases outside gene matches: 14. This CDR3 contains 16 residues. CDR1 is MDHEN, CDR2 SYDVKM, per germline. The CDR3 DNA follows: TGTGCCAGCAGTTTCCCCCCCAGCGGGAAAACGACTGAGCAGTTCTTC. This translates into CASSFPPSGKTTEQFF.

CDR3 sequence: CASSYDERQNTEAFF. The DNA for the CDR3 is TGTGCCAGCAGTTATGATGAGAGACAGAACACTGAAGCTTTCTTT. The chain joins TRBV6-5 to TRBJ1-1, with D hard to call. Trimming pared 3 bases from V and 1 base from J, leaving 12 bases between. Germline CDR1 MNHEY, CDR2 SVGAGI. The CDR3 contains 15 residues.

This clone was observed once. The chain links TRBV5-1 to TRBJ2-3; 9 bases are a match to TRBD2. With 0 bases clipped from V and 5 bases from J, the junction kept 7 bases outside the gene matches. Per germline, CDR1 SGHRS and CDR2 YFSETQ. CDR3 length: 16 amino acids. The CDR3 DNA reads TGCGCCAGCAGCTTGGCCTCGGGACTAGCAATAGATACGCAGTATTTT. This translates into CASSLASGLAIDTQYF.